This T cell receptor (beta chain) was captured by sequencing in a study of shared clonotypes between healthy human individuals. General study findings and limits: Sample collection involved blood only; tissue repertoires are likely different.

Naive CD8 cells lacked CD45RO, underwent positive selection for CCR7 and left out terminally differentiated effector memory CD45RA+ cells. The CDR3 consists of 16 residues. The V end was cut by 3 bases, the J end by 1 base, with 16 bases between. The germline gives CDR1 MNHEY, CDR2 SMNVEV (reference sequence). With respect to this clone: Its antigen is still unknown.

Libraries were prepared by immunoSEQ multiplex PCR; TCRdb keeps only in-frame clonotypes and omits some of them. The sample includes some 2 million clones, about 95% of them seen just once. The chain recombines TRBV27 with TRBJ2-7, with D perhaps TRBD1 (5 bases). The TCR originated in a man between 18 and 35 years old in good health. What was sequenced was naive CD8+ T cells sorted from blood. The CDR3 nucleotides are TGTGCCAGCAGTTTTTCCCAGGGCTCCATTTCCTACGAGCAGTACTTC. It is translated as CASSFSQGSISYEQYF.